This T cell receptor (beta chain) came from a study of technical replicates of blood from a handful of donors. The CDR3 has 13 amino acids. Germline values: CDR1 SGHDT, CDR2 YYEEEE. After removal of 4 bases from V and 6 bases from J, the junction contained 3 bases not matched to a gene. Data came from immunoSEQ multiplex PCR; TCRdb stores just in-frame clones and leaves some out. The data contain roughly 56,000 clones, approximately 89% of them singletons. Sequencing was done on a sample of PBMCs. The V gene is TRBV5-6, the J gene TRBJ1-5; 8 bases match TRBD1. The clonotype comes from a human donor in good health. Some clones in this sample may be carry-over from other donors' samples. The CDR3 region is CASSIDRGQPQHF. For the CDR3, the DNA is TGTGCCAGCAGCATCGACAGGGGTCAGCCCCAGCATTTT.